Listed here is a single TCR beta chain. The data derive from a study of blood T cell repertoires in COVID-19. Original processing methods: Nucleated cell number was recorded as an estimate derived from reference gene primer amplification. Using immunoSEQ multiplex PCR, the repertoire was profiled, and TCRdb retains in-frame clones only, with some absent. The V and J calls and clone size were taken over from that table, and D and trimming were inferred from the DNA. The sample lists around 80,000 clones; 65% to 85% were seen once. CDR3 length: 16 amino acids. Germline CDR1 and CDR2: SGHRS and YFSETQ. V was cut by 0 bases and J by 5 bases, with 14 bases left in between.

The J gene is TRBJ2-2, the V gene TRBV5-1; D gene uncertain. Sequenced material: peripheral blood. This clonotype was sampled from a woman older than 75 with acute or convalescent COVID-19. The DNA for the CDR3 is TGCGCCAGCAGCTTGGATTTCGATCGAGGAACCGGGGAGCTGTTTTTT. Encoded protein: CASSLDFDRGTGELFF.